This TCR beta chain was documented in a study of blood T cell repertoires in COVID-19. Overall study: Collection of acute and convalescent COVID-19 samples took place in the United States, Italy and Spain. T cells, B-cell-depleted T cells, or PBMCs provided the cDNA or gDNA that served as material.

Source study methods: Estimates of nucleated cell counts were drawn from the amplification of reference gene primers. Assay used: immunoSEQ multiplex PCR; TCRdb lists only in-frame clones, some missing. That table furnishes V, J and clone size, whereas the DNA furnished D and trimming. There are 55,000 to 65,000 clones in the sample; around four fifths occur only once, and about 3.2% lies in the top ten. V lost 2 bases and J 6 bases, leaving 8 bases between the germline ends. The CDR3 consists of 13 residues. Germline CDR1 KGHSH, CDR2 LQKENI. What was sequenced was peripheral blood. This TCR derives from a man aged 60 to 75 with acute or convalescent COVID-19. The genes are TRBV18 and TRBJ2-1; TRBD1 is a possible D gene (5 bases). The DNA for the CDR3 is TGTGCCAGCTCACCAAGACAGTTCAATGAGCAGTTCTTC. This encodes CASSPRQFNEQFF.